One and the same sample provided the 2 T cell receptor beta chains below, sequenced in a study of a mutant IDH1 vaccine in newly diagnosed glioma. Antigens of these TCRs are unknown. Specified time point: week 35, safety follow-up. A single vaccine dose contained 300 ug of mutant IDH1 20-mer peptide, and topical imiquimod was used with it. Method: immunoSEQ multiplex PCR; TCRdb's copy keeps in-frame clones and lacks some. Of around 41,000 clones listed, 80% to 90% are singletons. Material: PBMCs, obtained from a glioma patient whose treatment included an IDH1 peptide vaccine. The receptors come from a man in his forties or fifties with glioma.

The chain carries TRBV6-4 and TRBJ1-4; a possible D gene is TRBD1 (5 bases). There are 16 residues in the CDR3. V lost 4 bases, J lost 7 bases, and 19 bases lay in between. CDR1 is MRHNA, CDR2 SNTAGT, per germline. In DNA, the CDR3 is TGTGCCAGCAGTGCGGGGGGTAGACAGTTGAGTGAAAAACTGTTTTTT. Its translation is CASSAGGRQLSEKLFF.

CDR3 sequence: CAISVGPVGGDTQYF. CDR3 sequence (DNA): TGTGCCATCAGTGTTGGGCCGGTCGGGGGAGATACGCAGTATTTT. The chain is built from TRBV10-3 and TRBJ2-3; D is perhaps TRBD2 (6 bases). V gave up 4 bases and J gave up 5 bases, with 16 bases separating them. The CDR3 contains 15 residues. Germline CDR1 and CDR2: ENHRY and SYGVKD.